This TCR beta chain came from a study of blood T cell repertoires in COVID-19. CDR3 length: 11 residues. V was clipped by 3 bases and J by 7 bases, with 6 bases between them. The repertoire was sequenced with immunoSEQ multiplex PCR; TCRdb's copy has only in-frame clones and lacks some. There are 140,000 or so clones in the sample; roughly 82% occur only once, and 10% lies in the top ten. The chain uses TRBV12-3 or TRBV12-4 and TRBJ1-1, with D possibly being TRBD1 (5 bases). This receptor was taken from a man aged 60 to 75 with active or convalescent COVID-19. The source material was peripheral blood. The CDR3 loop is CASSLGREAFF. For the CDR3, the DNA is TGTGCCAGCAGTTTGGGGCGTGAAGCTTTCTTT.